This note documents a single T cell receptor beta chain sequence. The antigen remains undetermined. The sample belongs to a study of T-cell reconstitution after alpha-beta-depleted transplantation in children. The CDR3 length is 12 residues. The germline gives CDR1 SEHNR, CDR2 FQNEAQ (reference sequence). The V gene lost 2 bases and the J gene lost 4 bases, with 5 bases spanning the gap. For TCRbeta, the library was prepared with unique molecular identifiers. TCRdb used MiXCR to reprocess the PCR reads, holding one entry per CDR3 protein. This sample yields approximately 800,000 distinct CDR3 sequences, of which 15% to 20% are seen a single time; approximately 5% belongs to the top ten. Study findings and constraints: The origin of high day-60 TCRbeta diversity in some patients lay in surviving recipient T cells and thymic progenitors.

This clonotype was sampled from a male patient aged 10-17 years who had a stem cell transplant for acute lymphoblastic leukemia, so the T cells may come from the graft donor. The source was PBMCs, mostly from graft donor cells, collected 360 days after TCRalphabeta/CD19-depleted stem cell transplant. The chain couples TRBV7-9 to TRBJ1-2; unclear D gene. The CDR3 spells CASSLKLYGYTF. As DNA, the CDR3 is TGTGCCAGCAGCTTAAAACTCTATGGCTACACCTTC. Looking up the rest from reference TRBV7-9 and TRBJ1-2 gives the full variable domain: DTGVSQNPRHKITKRGQNVTFRCDPISEHNRLYWYRQTLGQGPEFLTYFQNEAQLEKSRLLSDRFSAERPKGSFSTLEIQRTEQGDSAMYLCASSLKLYGYTFGSGTRLTVV.